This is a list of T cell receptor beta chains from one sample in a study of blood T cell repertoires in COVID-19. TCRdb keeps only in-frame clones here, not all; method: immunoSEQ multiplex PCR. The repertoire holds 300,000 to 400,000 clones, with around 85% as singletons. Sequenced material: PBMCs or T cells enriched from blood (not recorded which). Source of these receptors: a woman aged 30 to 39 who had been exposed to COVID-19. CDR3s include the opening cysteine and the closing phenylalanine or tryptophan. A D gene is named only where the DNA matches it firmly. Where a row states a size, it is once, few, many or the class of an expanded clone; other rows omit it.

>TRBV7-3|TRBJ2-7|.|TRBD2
CASSPTGLAAVEQYF
TGTGCCAGCAGCCCAACAGGACTAGCGGCTGTGGAGCAGTACTTC
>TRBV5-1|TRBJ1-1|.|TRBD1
CASGTGQEWAEAFF
TGCGCCAGCGGAACCGGACAGGAGTGGGCTGAAGCTTTCTTT
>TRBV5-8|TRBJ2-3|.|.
CASSLVYSPSTDTQYF
TGTGCCAGCAGCTTGGTTTACAGTCCTAGCACAGATACGCAGTATTTT
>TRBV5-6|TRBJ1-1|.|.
CASSRTNKVVLLNTEAFF
TGTGCCAGCAGCCGAACTAATAAAGTGGTCCTCCTAAACACTGAAGCTTTCTTT
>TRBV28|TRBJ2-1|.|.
CASRMTGGLGNEQFF
TGTGCCAGCAGGATGACAGGAGGACTAGGGAATGAGCAGTTCTTC
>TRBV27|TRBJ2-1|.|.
CASMPWSSYNEQFF
TGTGCCAGCATGCCCTGGAGCTCCTACAATGAGCAGTTCTTC
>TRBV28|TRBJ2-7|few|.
CASSSKNQWYF
TGTGCCAGCAGTTCAAAAAACCAGTGGTACTTC
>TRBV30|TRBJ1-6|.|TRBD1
CAWSDRGGSPLHF
TGTGCCTGGAGTGACAGGGGGGGTTCACCCCTCCACTTT
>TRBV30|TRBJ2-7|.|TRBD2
CAGGREGGYEQYF
TGTGCCGGGGGGCGGGAGGGAGGCTACGAGCAGTACTTC
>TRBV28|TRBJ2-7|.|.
CASSQDSPYEQYF
TGTGCCAGCAGCCAGGACAGTCCCTACGAGCAGTACTTC
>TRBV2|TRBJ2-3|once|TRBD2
CASSSGLAGDGGDTQYF
TGTGCCAGCAGTTCCGGACTAGCGGGAGATGGGGGAGATACGCAGTATTTT
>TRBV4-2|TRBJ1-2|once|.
CASSPHLDSPYGYTF
TGTGCCAGCAGCCCACACTTGGACAGCCCTTATGGCTACACCTTC
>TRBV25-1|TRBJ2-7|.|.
CASSGVGGDEQYF
TGTGCCAGCAGTGGAGTAGGGGGGGACGAGCAGTACTTC